This is a list of T cell receptor beta chains from one sample in a study of shared clonotypes between healthy human individuals. Method: immunoSEQ multiplex PCR; TCRdb's copy keeps in-frame clones and lacks some. The table has about 680,000 clones, around 90% seen once. Source material: naive CD8+ T cells sorted from blood. The receptors derive from a man aged 25-45 years in good health. CDR3s include the opening cysteine and the closing phenylalanine or tryptophan. D genes are given only for firm matches. Some rows have no size entry. The others give once, few or many, or a class for an expanded clone.

abundance,v_gene,d_gene,j_gene,CDR3nt,CDR3aa
NA,TRBV4-1,NA,TRBJ2-1,TGCGCCAGCAGCCCAGGGGATGAGCAGTTCTTC,CASSPGDEQFF
NA,TRBV14,NA,TRBJ2-7,TGTGCCAGCAGCTCCAAGGGCCGATCCAACGAGCAGTACTTC,CASSSKGRSNEQYF
NA,TRBV18,TRBD2,TRBJ2-1,TGTGCCAGCTCACTTCCGGGACTAGGTGACTCGGGTGAGCAGTTCTTC,CASSLPGLGDSGEQFF
NA,TRBV6-1,NA,TRBJ1-1,TGTGCCAGCAGGGTTACGAACACTGAAGCTTTCTTT,CASRVTNTEAFF
NA,TRBV21-1,NA,TRBJ1-4,TGTGCCAGCAGCAAAAAAGCTGCCCCTTGGGATGAAAAACTGTTTTTT,CASSKKAAPWDEKLFF
NA,TRBV20-1,NA,TRBJ2-1,TGCAGTGCTTCGGACTATTTCAAGTTCTTC,CSASDYFKFF
NA,TRBV29-1,NA,TRBJ1-3,TGCAGCGTATGGGGAGACGGAAACACCATATATTTT,CSVWGDGNTIYF
NA,TRBV5-5,NA,TRBJ2-7,TGTGCCAGCAGCTTCGGGACGGCCCCCTACGAGCAGTACTTC,CASSFGTAPYEQYF
NA,TRBV11-2,NA,TRBJ2-5,TGTGCCAGCAGCCCAGAGGCGGGATGGGAGACCCAGTACTTC,CASSPEAGWETQYF
once,TRBV2,NA,TRBJ1-1,TGTGCCAGCAATGGTTTCAGGGCTGAAGCTTTCTTT,CASNGFRAEAFF
NA,TRBV7-2,NA,TRBJ2-7,TGTGCCAGCAGCTTAGTAGAGGCGGGCTACGAGCAGTACTTC,CASSLVEAGYEQYF
NA,TRBV27,NA,TRBJ2-7,TGTGCCAGCAGTTTAACAGGGGGGGGCTACGAGCAGTACTTC,CASSLTGGGYEQYF
NA,TRBV5-4,TRBD1,TRBJ1-2,TGTGCCAGCAGCTGGTGGGGACAGGGGTTCGGCTACACCTTC,CASSWWGQGFGYTF
NA,TRBV5-4,TRBD2,TRBJ2-5,TGTGCCAGCAGCTTGTTCGGGGGGGAGACCCAGTACTTC,CASSLFGGETQYF
NA,TRBV6-1,NA,TRBJ2-7,TGTGCCAGCAGTGAATGGGGTCAAAACGAGCAGTACTTC,CASSEWGQNEQYF
NA,TRBV29-1,TRBD2,TRBJ2-7,TGCAGCGTTGTTCCTCGGGAGGGCCAAGAGCAGTACTTC,CSVVPREGQEQYF
NA,TRBV5-5,TRBD1,TRBJ2-5,TGTGCCAGCAGTCCGGGACAGGGGTACCAAGAGACCCAGTACTTC,CASSPGQGYQETQYF
NA,TRBV15,TRBD1,TRBJ2-7,TGTGCCACCAGCAGGGACAGGGGTCACTACGAGCAGTACTTC,CATSRDRGHYEQYF
NA,TRBV4-1,NA,TRBJ1-2,TGCGCCAGCAGCCAGGATGGAGGGGGGTACGGCTACACCTTC,CASSQDGGGYGYTF
once,TRBV28,TRBD1,TRBJ1-1,TGTGCCAGCAGTCCCTTACAGGGGGCGCAGGTTGAAGCTTTCTTT,CASSPLQGAQVEAFF
NA,TRBV28,TRBD1,TRBJ2-1,TGTGCCAGCAGTTTCCGGACAGGGGGCCCTTACAATGAGCAGTTCTTC,CASSFRTGGPYNEQFF
NA,TRBV18,NA,TRBJ1-4,TGTGCCAGCTCACTTAATACAGGAACCGGGGGAGAGGATGAAAAACTGTTTTTT,CASSLNTGTGGEDEKLFF
NA,TRBV5-1,TRBD1,TRBJ1-2,TGCGCCAGCGCGCAGGGGGACAGGGCCCACGGCTACACCTTC,CASAQGDRAHGYTF
NA,TRBV7-9,NA,TRBJ2-1,TGTGCCAGCAGCTCCCCCCTAGGGGGTGGTGATGAGCAGTTCTTC,CASSSPLGGGDEQFF
NA,TRBV11-3,TRBD2,TRBJ2-3,TGTGCCAGCAGCTTAGTAGCGGGAGCTACAGATACGCAGTATTTT,CASSLVAGATDTQYF
NA,TRBV27,NA,TRBJ2-3,TGTGCCAGCAGTTTGATGCGGGGCACAGATACGCAGTATTTT,CASSLMRGTDTQYF
NA,TRBV9,NA,TRBJ2-1,TGTGCCAGCAGCGTAGCAGGGGCTAGACGGGGTGAGCAGTTCTTC,CASSVAGARRGEQFF
NA,TRBV5-1,TRBD2,TRBJ2-7,TGCGCCAGCAGCTCAGGGCGGGGGACTACCCCCTACGAGCAGTACTTC,CASSSGRGTTPYEQYF
NA,TRBV25-1,NA,TRBJ1-1,TGTGCCAGCACCATGAACACTGAAGCTTTCTTT,CASTMNTEAFF
NA,TRBV4-1,NA,TRBJ2-7,TGCGCCAGCAGCCAAGTTCCTGGCAGTGTCTACGAGCAGTACTTC,CASSQVPGSVYEQYF
NA,TRBV28,NA,TRBJ1-4,TGTGCCAGCCTCCCTCAGGAGGGCTGGAATGAAAAACTGTTTTTT,CASLPQEGWNEKLFF